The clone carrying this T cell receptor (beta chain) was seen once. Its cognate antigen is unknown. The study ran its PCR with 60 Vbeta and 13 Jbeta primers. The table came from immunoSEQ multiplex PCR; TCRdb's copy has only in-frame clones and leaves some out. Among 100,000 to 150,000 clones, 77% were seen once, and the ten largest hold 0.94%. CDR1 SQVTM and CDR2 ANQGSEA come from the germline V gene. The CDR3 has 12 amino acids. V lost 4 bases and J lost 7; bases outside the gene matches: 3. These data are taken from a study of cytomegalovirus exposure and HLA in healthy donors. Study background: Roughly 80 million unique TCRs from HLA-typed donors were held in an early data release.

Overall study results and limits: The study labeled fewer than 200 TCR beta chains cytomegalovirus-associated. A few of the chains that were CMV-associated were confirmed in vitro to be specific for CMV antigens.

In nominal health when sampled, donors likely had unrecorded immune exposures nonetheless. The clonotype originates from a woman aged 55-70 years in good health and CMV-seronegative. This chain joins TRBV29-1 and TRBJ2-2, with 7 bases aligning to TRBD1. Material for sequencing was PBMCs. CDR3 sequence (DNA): TGCAGCGTTGGACAGGGTATCGGGGAGCTGTTTTTT. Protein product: CSVGQGIGELFF.